This TCR beta chain was retrieved from a study of T cells expressing NK-cell markers. Looking at the study overall: Seropositivity for HCMV was found in seven of the eight sequenced donors, with one seronegative.

cDNA encoding TCR beta was synthesized via 5'RACE template switching incorporating UMIs. From its re-call of the 5' RACE reads, TCRdb lists each CDR3 protein once, without DNA. Its table records about 430,000 distinct CDR3 sequences. A note on this clonotype: Its antigen is undetermined.

Germline-derived CDR1 and CDR2 are SGHRS and YFSETQ. This CDR3 spans 14 amino acids. Whole-study results and caveats: Questions lingered over whether expanded NKG2C+ T cell clones were HCMV-specific. These clonotypes, the leaders elsewhere, also led the CD3+CD56-NKG2C+ fraction in a handful of donors.

The sequence came from a woman aged 50 to 65 in good health. Sequenced material: blood T cells: a sorted CD56 or NKG2C T cell subset, CD4+ or CD8+ T cells, or bulk PBMC T cells (not recorded which). The rearrangement joins TRBV5-1 to TRBJ1-1; TCRdb proposes TRBD1, but this gene call is untestable without DNA. CDR3 residues: CASSFRGSGAEAFF.